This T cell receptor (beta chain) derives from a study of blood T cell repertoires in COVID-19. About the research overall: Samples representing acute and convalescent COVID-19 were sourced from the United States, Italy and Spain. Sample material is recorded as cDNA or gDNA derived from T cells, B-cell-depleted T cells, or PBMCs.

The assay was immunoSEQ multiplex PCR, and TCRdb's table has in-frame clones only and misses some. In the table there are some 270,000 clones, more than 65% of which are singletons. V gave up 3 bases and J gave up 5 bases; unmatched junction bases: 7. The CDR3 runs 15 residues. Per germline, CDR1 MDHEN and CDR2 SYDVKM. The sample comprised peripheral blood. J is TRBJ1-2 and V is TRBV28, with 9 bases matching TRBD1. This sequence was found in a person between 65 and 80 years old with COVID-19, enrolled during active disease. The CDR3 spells CASSFGTQGAYGYTF. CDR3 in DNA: TGTGCCAGCAGTTTCGGAACACAGGGGGCATATGGCTACACCTTC.